A selection of T cell receptor beta chains follows, all from one sample in a study of response to subunit inactivated influenza vaccine. TCRdb re-derived calls from the RT-PCR reads in MiXCR, one entry per CDR3 protein. The table has about 540,000 distinct CDR3 sequences, roughly 25% seen once; the top ten hold 2.5% to 3.5%. These same data were also listed under a study on T cells expressing NK-cell markers.

This specimen consisted of CD4+ T cells sorted from PBMCs, obtained 12 days after vaccination. The receptors shown here come from a man aged 50-59 years who received an inactivated influenza vaccine. The CDR3 runs from the conserved cysteine through the conserved F or W. The D gene is left open where the match is weak. Some rows have no size entry. The others give once, few or many, or a class for an expanded clone.

V gene	D gene	J gene	clone size	CDR3 DNA	CDR3 protein
TRBV12-3/TRBV12-4	-	TRBJ1-4	few	TGTGCCAGCAGTTTGGGAGGACGGACTAATGAAAAACTGTTTTTT	CASSLGGRTNEKLFF
TRBV4-3	-	TRBJ1-6	-	TGCGCCAGCAGCCGGGGCAGGGGCCCGGATAATTCACCCCTCCACTTT	CASSRGRGPDNSPLHF
TRBV6-5	-	TRBJ2-7	few	TGTGCCAGCAGTTACTCGAATGGGGTAGGCTACGAGCAGTACTTC	CASSYSNGVGYEQYF
TRBV4-3	TRBD2	TRBJ2-3	-	TGCGCCAGCAGCCAAAGAGCTAGCGGGGGCGGAGATACGCAGTATTTT	CASSQRASGGGDTQYF
TRBV7-8	TRBD2	TRBJ2-3	-	TGTGCCAGCAGCTTAGGCGGGGGGGGGCCTTATACGCAGTATTTT	CASSLGGGGPYTQYF
TRBV7-3	-	TRBJ2-3	few	TGTGCCAGCAGCCGCCAGGGTTCAGATACGCAGTATTTT	CASSRQGSDTQYF
TRBV20-1	-	TRBJ2-2	-	TGCAGTGCTAGAGCCAGGGGAATGACCGGGGAGCTGTTTTTT	CSARARGMTGELFF
TRBV20-1	-	TRBJ1-1	-	TGCAGTGCTAGAGATGTAAGGGGAAGCACTGAAGCTTTCTTT	CSARDVRGSTEAFF
TRBV30	-	TRBJ1-4	many	TGTGCCTGGGGGAGGCAGCTAAATGAAAAACTGTTTTTT	CAWGRQLNEKLFF
TRBV12-3/TRBV12-4	TRBD1	TRBJ2-3	few	TGTGCCAGCAGTTTCAGGGGACAGGTAAAACGCACAGATACGCAGTATTTT	CASSFRGQVKRTDTQYF
TRBV12-3/TRBV12-4	-	TRBJ1-5	few	TGTGCCAGCAGCCCGGGACAAGTTAGCAATCAGCCCCAGCATTTT	CASSPGQVSNQPQHF